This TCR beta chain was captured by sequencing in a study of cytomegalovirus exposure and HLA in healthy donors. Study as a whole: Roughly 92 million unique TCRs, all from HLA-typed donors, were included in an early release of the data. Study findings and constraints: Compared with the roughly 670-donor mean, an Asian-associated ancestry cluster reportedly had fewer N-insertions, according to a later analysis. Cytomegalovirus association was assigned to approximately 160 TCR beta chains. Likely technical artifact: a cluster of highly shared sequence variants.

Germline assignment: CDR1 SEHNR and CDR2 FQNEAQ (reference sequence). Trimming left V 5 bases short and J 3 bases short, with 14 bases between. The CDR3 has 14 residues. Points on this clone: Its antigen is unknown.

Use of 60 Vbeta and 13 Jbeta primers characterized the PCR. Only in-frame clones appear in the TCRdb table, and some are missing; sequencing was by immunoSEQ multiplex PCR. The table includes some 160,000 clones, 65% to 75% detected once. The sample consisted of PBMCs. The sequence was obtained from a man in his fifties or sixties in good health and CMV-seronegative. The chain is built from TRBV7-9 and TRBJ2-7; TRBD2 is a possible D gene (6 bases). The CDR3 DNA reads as TGTGCCAGCAGCGACTGGGACTCTGACTACGAGCAGTACTTC. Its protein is CASSDWDSDYEQYF.